The 23 T cell receptor beta chains in this list originate from one sample, sequenced in a study of identical twins' blood T cells. TCRdb independently ran MiXCR on the 5' RACE reads; one entry per CDR3 protein. The sample carries a few hundred thousand distinct CDR3 sequences, roughly 28% recorded once. What was sequenced was PBMCs. These receptors originate from a woman aged 18 to 55 in good health.

The rearrangement uses TRBV9 and TRBJ1-5; tentatively, D is TRBD1 (5 bases). V was trimmed by 0 bases and J by 3 bases, leaving 10 bases between them. The CDR3 has 15 residues. Germline V gene lookup returns CDR1 SGDLS and CDR2 YYNGEE. The CDR3 reads CASSVESGPNQPQHF. The CDR3 region has the DNA TGTGCCAGCAGCGTAGAGTCAGGGCCCAATCAGCCCCAGCATTTT.

This clonotype was found a few times. The rearrangement joins TRBV18 to TRBJ1-1; tentatively, D is TRBD1 (5 bases). With 3 bases removed from V and 3 bases from J, the gap between germline ends came to 8 bases. The CDR3 is 13 residues long. The germline V gene encodes CDR1 KGHSH and CDR2 LQKENI. The CDR3 DNA follows: TGTGCCAGCTCACCCCGGGACGACACTGAAGCTTTCTTT. This codes for CASSPRDDTEAFF.

The chain carries TRBV20-1 and TRBJ2-1, with D possibly TRBD1 on 5 matching bases. The germline V gene has CDR1 DFQATT and CDR2 SNEGSKA (reference sequence). Deletions cut 3 bases from V and 10 bases from J, with 13 bases between. This CDR3 has 12 residues. DNA of the CDR3: TGCAGTGCTAGTCTAGGGGTTTGGGAGCAGTTCTTC. Its translation: CSASLGVWEQFF.

This clonotype was picked up one time. The chain carries TRBV20-1 and TRBJ1-5; D is possibly TRBD1 (6 bases). Germline V gives CDR1 DFQATT, CDR2 SNEGSKA (reference sequence). Trimming pared 0 bases from V and 2 bases from J, leaving 14 bases between. The CDR3 spans 16 residues. This CDR3 reads CSARDLGGRGNQPQHF. CDR3 nucleotides: TGCAGTGCTAGAGATCTAGGGGGTAGAGGCAATCAGCCCCAGCATTTT.

The chain is built from TRBV20-1 and TRBJ1-1; 7 bases are shared with TRBD1. V trimming: 6 bases; J trimming: 6 bases; junction bases outside the gene matches: 13. CDR3 length: 14 residues. Looked up from germline, CDR1 is DFQATT and CDR2 is SNEGSKA (reference sequence). CDR3 sequence (DNA): TGCAGTGCGCTCCGGGACAGCCAAAGTGCTGAAGCTTTCTTT. This translates into CSALRDSQSAEAFF.

Only a few counts were recorded for this clonotype. This chain joins TRBV12-3 or TRBV12-4 and TRBJ1-2; tentative D call: TRBD1 (5 bases). The V gene lost 6 bases and the J gene lost 7 bases, with 18 bases spanning the gap. CDR3 size: 14 residues. CDR3 nucleotide sequence: TGTGCCAGCAGAGAGGGACGGCCTCTTGGTGGCTACACCTTC. Encoded protein: CASREGRPLGGYTF.

This clonotype was found a few times. The V gene is TRBV29-1, the J gene TRBJ1-1, with a tentative D call TRBD1 (5 bases). The V end was cut by 7 bases, the J end by 0 bases, with 12 bases between. The CDR3 contains 13 residues. Per germline, CDR1 SQVTM and CDR2 ANQGSEA. DNA for the CDR3: TGCAGCGGGGACGGCCGGTTGAACACTGAAGCTTTCTTT. Translating gives CSGDGRLNTEAFF. Together with reference TRBV29-1 and TRBJ1-1, the CDR3 gives the full variable domain: SAVISQKPSRDICQRGTSLTIQCQVDSQVTMMFWYRQQPGQSLTLIATANQGSEATYESGFVIDKFPISRPNLTFSTLTVSNMSPEDSSIYLCSGDGRLNTEAFFGQGTRLTVV.

The J gene is TRBJ2-1, the V gene TRBV5-1, with 7 bases matching TRBD1. Germline CDR1 reads SGHRS; CDR2 reads YFSETQ. V trimming: 3 bases; J trimming: 7 bases; junction bases outside the gene matches: 10. The CDR3 is made up of 15 amino acids. In DNA form, the CDR3 reads TGCGCCAGCAGCTCCGGACAGGCCGTCACGAATGAGCAGTTCTTC. Protein: CASSSGQAVTNEQFF.

This clonotype was recorded once. Germline and junction disagree at one end, which may indicate a read error. The chain links TRBV29-1 to TRBJ1-2; TRBD1 agrees at 7 bases. The CDR3 totals 14 residues. The germline gives CDR1 SQVTM, CDR2 ANQGSEA. The CDR3 protein is CSVEQGQVVYDYTF. The CDR3 DNA reads as TGCAGCGTTGAACAAGGACAGGTCGTGTATGACTACACCTTC. The whole variable domain, filled in from reference TRBV29-1 and TRBJ1-2, reads SAVISQKPSRDICQRGTSLTIQCQVDSQVTMMFWYRQQPGQSLTLIATANQGSEATYESGFVIDKFPISRPNLTFSTLTVSNMSPEDSSIYLCSVEQGQVVYDYTFGSGTRLTVV.

A few counts support this clonotype. The chain uses TRBV12-3 or TRBV12-4 and TRBJ1-1; D not certain. The CDR3 spans 13 residues. The ends were cut back, 3 bases at V and 9 bases at J, with 14 bases in the middle. CDR3: CASSFPGWRKAFF. CDR3 DNA sequence: TGTGCCAGCAGTTTCCCCGGGTGGAGAAAAGCTTTCTTT.

This clonotype was detected only a few times. This chain joins TRBV11-2 and TRBJ2-3; a possible D gene is TRBD2 (6 bases). Germline CDR1 and CDR2: SGHAT and FQNNGV. Trimming took 4 bases from V and 1 from J, leaving 12 bases between them. This CDR3 is 15 amino acids long. The CDR3 reads CASSSGDFRTDTQYF. CDR3 sequence (DNA): TGTGCCAGCAGCTCCGGGGACTTCCGCACAGATACGCAGTATTTT. The full variable domain, in which reference TRBV11-2 and TRBJ2-3 provide the parts outside the CDR3, is EAGVAQSPRYKIIEKRQSVAFWCNPISGHATLYWYQQILGQGPKLLIQFQNNGVVDDSQLPKDRFSAERLKGVDSTLKIQPAKLEDSAVYLCASSSGDFRTDTQYFGPGTRLTVL.

The V call is TRBV7-9, the J call TRBJ1-2, with D perhaps TRBD1 (6 bases). The CDR3 has 15 residues. Germline CDR1 is SEHNR and CDR2 is FQNEAQ (reference sequence). The V end was cut by 4 bases, the J end by 4 bases, with 16 bases between. The CDR3 here is CASSSQGWGSYGYTF. The CDR3 DNA is TGTGCCAGCAGCTCCCAGGGGTGGGGGAGCTATGGCTACACCTTC.

V is TRBV6-6 and J is TRBJ1-6, with TRBD1 as a possible D gene (5 bases). Per germline, CDR1 MNHNY and CDR2 SVGAGI (reference sequence). V was clipped by 0 bases and J by 7 bases, with 10 bases between them. CDR3 length equals 15 residues. This chain's CDR3 is CASSYSRVGNSPLHF. The CDR3 bases are TGTGCCAGCAGTTACTCCAGGGTGGGCAATTCACCCCTCCACTTT.

This clonotype showed up many times. This sequence joins TRBV20-1 and TRBJ1-2; D is unclear. This CDR3 has 11 residues. Trimming removed 3 bases at V and 8 bases at J, with 10 bases between. Germline V gives CDR1 DFQATT, CDR2 SNEGSKA (reference sequence). The CDR3 coding sequence is TGCAGTGCTAGGGCGGAAGGCGGCTACACCTTC. This sequence encodes CSARAEGGYTF.

Points on this clonotype: The junction does not match germline at one end; this may be a read error. The J gene is TRBJ2-3, the V gene TRBV20-1, with 9 bases fitting TRBD1. Germline V CDR1 and CDR2: DFQATT, SNEGSKA (reference sequence). The CDR3 contains 14 residues. CDR3 sequence: CSARRTGVIDTHYF. CDR3 DNA sequence: TGCAGTGCCAGACGGACAGGGGTCATAGATACGCATTATTTT.

The gene calls are TRBV6-6 and TRBJ1-2; D is possibly TRBD1 (6 bases). V shed 4 bases and J shed 5 bases, with 23 bases lying between them. From germline, CDR1 is MNHNY and CDR2 SVGAGI (reference sequence). This CDR3 is built from 17 residues. The CDR3 here is CASSFDVGGSWDYGYTF. CDR3 nucleotides: TGTGCCAGCAGTTTCGACGTGGGGGGCTCATGGGATTATGGCTACACCTTC.

This clonotype was detected many times. The V and J genes are TRBV3-1 and TRBJ1-6; weak D call: TRBD1 (6 bases). The germline V gene encodes CDR1 LGHDT and CDR2 YNNKEL (reference sequence). Trimming took off 1 base at V and 7 bases at J, with 11 bases between the two ends. The CDR3 has 15 residues. The CDR3 DNA reads as TGTGCCAGCAGCCAAGGCGGAGGGGGAAATTCACCCCTCCACTTT. Translation gives CASSQGGGGNSPLHF.

This clonotype was counted between two and nine times. The rearrangement joins TRBV24-1 to TRBJ2-2; D call uncertain. Germline V gene sequence: CDR1 KGHDR, CDR2 SFDVKD. The germline V and J ends were trimmed by 4 bases and 10 bases, with 15 bases remaining between them. This CDR3 spans 14 amino acids. CDR3 region: CATSESFLGSELFF. For the CDR3, the DNA is TGTGCCACCAGTGAGTCCTTCCTAGGTTCGGAGCTGTTTTTT.

The chain recombines TRBV6-5 with TRBJ2-4, with 10 bases fitting TRBD2. The CDR3 is 13 residues long. Trimming at V came to 6 bases and at J to 8 bases, leaving 4 bases not matched to a gene. The V gene's germline CDR1 is MNHEY and CDR2 SVGAGI. The CDR3 loop is CASRSGRGYIQYF. The CDR3, as DNA: TGTGCCAGCAGGAGCGGGAGGGGATACATTCAGTACTTC.

This clonotype was counted only a few times. One end of the junction is discordant with germline, which a read error may explain. The chain uses TRBV20-1 and TRBJ2-1, with 8 bases fitting TRBD2. Per the germline V gene, CDR1 is DFQATT and CDR2 is SNEGSKA (reference sequence). There are 10 residues in the CDR3. CDR3 in DNA: TGCAGTGCTGGGACCGGGACTAGAACCTTC. This gives the protein CSAGTGTRTF.

This clonotype was recorded only once. The V call is TRBV27, the J call TRBJ1-6, with D uncertain. Germline CDR1 MNHEY, CDR2 SMNVEV (reference sequence). V dropped 6 bases and J dropped 7 bases, with 13 bases sitting between them. The CDR3 runs to 14 residues. The CDR3 coding sequence is TGTGCCAGCAGCCGGGTCACGGGGAATTCACCCCTCCACTTT. Translated, it gives CASSRVTGNSPLHF.

This clonotype was seen a few times. This rearrangement joins TRBV4-3 to TRBJ1-4; D unresolved. Trimming left V 1 base short and J 5 bases short, with 14 bases between. The CDR3 runs 16 residues. The germline gives CDR1 LGHNA, CDR2 YSLEER. This CDR3 is CASSQGSGSKNEKLFF. CDR3 nucleotides: TGCGCCAGCAGCCAAGGATCCGGCTCAAAGAATGAAAAACTGTTTTTT.

This clonotype was counted a few times. The chain uses TRBV20-1 and TRBJ2-1; D remains unclear. Trimming stripped 8 bases from V and 9 bases from J, with 29 bases between. The V gene's germline CDR1 is DFQATT and CDR2 SNEGSKA (reference sequence). CDR3 length equals 16 residues. The CDR3: CSPKPPSYLGIGEQFF. The CDR3 DNA reads TGCAGTCCGAAGCCCCCTTCCTACCTAGGGATAGGTGAGCAGTTCTTC.